This record concerns one T cell receptor (beta chain) sequence. This entry is derived from a study of blood T cell repertoires in COVID-19. Whole-study context: In each case, the material was cDNA or gDNA derived from T cells, B-cell-depleted T cells, or PBMCs.

Method: immunoSEQ multiplex PCR; TCRdb's copy keeps in-frame clones and lacks some. The sample has around 300,000 clones, 85% seen once. This CDR3 has 17 amino acids. V shed 0 bases and J 7 bases; nucleotides not matched to a gene: 10. The germline gives CDR1 MGHRA, CDR2 YSYEKL. In terms of age and location, participants ranged from about 18 to 100 years and lived in under 30 US areas. In assigning cohorts, the study relied on participant-reported clinical history. What the recovered Cohort 3 donors had was two negative PCRs, clearance, or symptom resolution. This chain joins TRBV4-1 and TRBJ2-1; 9 nucleotides line up with TRBD2. The sequence was collected from a woman between 45 and 65 years old who had recovered from COVID-19. Sequences were obtained from PBMCs or T cells enriched from blood (not recorded which). The CDR3 DNA follows: TGCGCCAGCAGCCAAGAAATCGCGGGAGGGCCGAGAAATGAGCAGTTCTTC. Translated, it gives CASSQEIAGGPRNEQFF.